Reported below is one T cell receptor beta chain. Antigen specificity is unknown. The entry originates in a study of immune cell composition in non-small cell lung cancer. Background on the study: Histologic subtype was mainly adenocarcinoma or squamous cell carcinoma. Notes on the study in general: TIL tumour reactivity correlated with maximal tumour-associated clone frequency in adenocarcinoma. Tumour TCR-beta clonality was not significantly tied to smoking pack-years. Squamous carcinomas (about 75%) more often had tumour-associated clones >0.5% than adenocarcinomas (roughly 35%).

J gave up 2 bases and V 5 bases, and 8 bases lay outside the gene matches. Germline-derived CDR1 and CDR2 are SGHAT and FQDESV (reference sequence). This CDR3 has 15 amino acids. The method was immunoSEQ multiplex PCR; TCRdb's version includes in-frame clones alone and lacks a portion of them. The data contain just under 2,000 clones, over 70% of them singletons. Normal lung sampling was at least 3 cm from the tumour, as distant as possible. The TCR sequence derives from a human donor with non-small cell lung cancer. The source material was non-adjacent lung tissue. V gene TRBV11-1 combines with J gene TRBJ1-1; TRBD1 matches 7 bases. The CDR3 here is CASSDRQGRNTEAFF. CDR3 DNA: TGTGCCAGCAGCGACCGACAGGGAAGAAACACTGAAGCTTTCTTT.